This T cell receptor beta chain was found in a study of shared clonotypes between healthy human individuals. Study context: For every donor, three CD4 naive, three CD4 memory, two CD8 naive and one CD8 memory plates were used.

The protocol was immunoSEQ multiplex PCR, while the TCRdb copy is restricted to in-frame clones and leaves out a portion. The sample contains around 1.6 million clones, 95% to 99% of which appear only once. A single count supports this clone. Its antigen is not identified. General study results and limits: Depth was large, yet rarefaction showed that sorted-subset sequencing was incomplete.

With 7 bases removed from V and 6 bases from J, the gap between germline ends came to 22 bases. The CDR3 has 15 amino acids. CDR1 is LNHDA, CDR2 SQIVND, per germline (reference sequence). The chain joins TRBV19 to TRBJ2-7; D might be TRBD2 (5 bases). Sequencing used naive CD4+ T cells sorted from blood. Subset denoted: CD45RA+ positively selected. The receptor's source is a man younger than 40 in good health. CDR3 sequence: CASTATATNIREQYF. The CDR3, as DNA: TGTGCCAGTACGGCTACCGCGACTAACATCCGCGAGCAGTACTTC.